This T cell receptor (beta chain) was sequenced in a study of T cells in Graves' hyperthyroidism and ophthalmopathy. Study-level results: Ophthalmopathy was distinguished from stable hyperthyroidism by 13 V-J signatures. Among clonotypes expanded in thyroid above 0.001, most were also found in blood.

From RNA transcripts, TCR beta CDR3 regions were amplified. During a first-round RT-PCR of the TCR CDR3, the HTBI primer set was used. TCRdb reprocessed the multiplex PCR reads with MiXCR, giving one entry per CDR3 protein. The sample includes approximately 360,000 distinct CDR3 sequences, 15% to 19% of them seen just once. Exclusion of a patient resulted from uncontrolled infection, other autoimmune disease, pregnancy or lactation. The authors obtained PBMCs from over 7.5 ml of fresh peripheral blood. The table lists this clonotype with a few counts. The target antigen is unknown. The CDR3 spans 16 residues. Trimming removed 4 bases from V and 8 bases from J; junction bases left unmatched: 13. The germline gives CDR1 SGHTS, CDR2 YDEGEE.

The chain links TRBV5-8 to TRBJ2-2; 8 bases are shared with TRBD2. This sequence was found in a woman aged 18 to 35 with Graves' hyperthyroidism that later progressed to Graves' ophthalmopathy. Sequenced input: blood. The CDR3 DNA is TGTGCCAGCAGCCCCCGTACAGCGGGAGTCAAGGGGGAGCTGTTTTTT. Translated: CASSPRTAGVKGELFF. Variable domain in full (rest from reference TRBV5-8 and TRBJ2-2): EAGVTQSPTHLIKTRGQQATLRCSPISGHTSVYWYQQALGLGLQFLLWYDEGEERNRGNFPPRFSGRQFPNYSSELNVNALELEDSALYLCASSPRTAGVKGELFFGEGSRLTVL.